This T cell receptor beta chain appears in the sequencing data of a study of T cell repertoires in cytomegalovirus infection. As for the study in general: CMV infection and matching HLA type were both indicated by public TCR beta signatures. The study, taken as a whole, reports: Clonotypes of TCR beta that were HLA-C-restricted and CMV-specific dominated the ex vivo response. Cumulative frequency (of public TCR beta family members) identified carriers of CMV plus the relevant HLA.

TCRdb processed the reads anew with MiXCR; each CDR3 protein has one entry. The sample comprises more than 500,000 distinct CDR3 sequences, more than 15% of which are singletons, and more than 20% rests with the top ten. The CDR3 extends over 12 amino acids. Germline-derived CDR1 and CDR2 are ENHRY and SYGVKD. Deletions cut 1 base from V and 4 bases from J, with 3 bases between. About this clonotype: Antigen unknown.

This chain joins TRBV10-3 and TRBJ2-3; D not certain. Sequencing was carried out using CD8+ T cells from PBMCs. The source is a human donor in good health (CMV status not recorded). Some clones in this sample may be carry-over from other donors' samples. The DNA for the CDR3 is TGTGCCATCAGTGAGTTGTCAGATACGCAGTATTTT. Amino acid sequence: CAISELSDTQYF.